This is a list of T cell receptor beta chains from one sample in a study of T cells in tuberculosis. Sequencing was performed with immunoSEQ multiplex PCR; in TCRdb, only in-frame clones are kept and a portion is missing. The data show around 38,000 clones, with about 94% seen just once and 6% to 7.5% held by the top ten. Sequencing was carried out using PBMCs. These receptor sequences come from a donor aged 10-35 years with latent tuberculosis or without tuberculosis infection. Both conserved end residues are part of each CDR3. D genes are given only for firm matches.

CASSLTANNYGYTF	TGTGCCAGCAGCTTGACAGCTAATAACTATGGCTACACCTTC	TRBJ1-2	NA	TRBV5-4
CASSKEPRQGNVGQPQHF	TGTGCCAGCAGCAAAGAGCCCCGACAGGGGAACGTGGGTCAGCCCCAGCATTTT	TRBJ1-5	NA	TRBV21-1
CASSLRRGRRGYGYTF	TGTGCCAGCAGTTTAAGGAGGGGGCGGCGTGGCTATGGCTACACCTTC	TRBJ1-2	TRBD1	TRBV28
CAWSGQYNEQFF	TGTGCCTGGAGCGGACAGTACAATGAGCAGTTCTTC	TRBJ2-1	NA	TRBV30
CASSDSSYGYTF	TGTGCCAGCAGTGATAGCTCTTATGGCTACACCTTC	TRBJ1-2	NA	TRBV6-1
CASSARDPGGNQPQHF	TGTGCCAGCAGCGCCCGGGACCCGGGAGGCAATCAGCCCCAGCATTTT	TRBJ1-5	NA	TRBV7-8
CASSSTGDGYTF	TGTGCCAGCAGCAGCACAGGGGATGGCTACACCTTC	TRBJ1-2	TRBD1	TRBV5-5
CTSSHQEGTPLHF	TGTACCAGCAGCCACCAGGAGGGGACACCCCTCCACTTT	TRBJ1-6	NA	TRBV5-6
CASSLISGGNTIYF	TGTGCCAGCAGCTTGATCTCGGGTGGAAACACCATATATTTT	TRBJ1-3	NA	TRBV5-6
CASSLLVYRENEKLFF	TGTGCCAGCAGCTTACTTGTTTACAGGGAGAATGAAAAACTGTTTTTT	TRBJ1-4	NA	TRBV7-2
CASSHRQGPNYGYTF	TGCGCCAGCAGTCATCGGCAGGGTCCTAACTATGGCTACACCTTC	TRBJ1-2	NA	TRBV23-1